This entry is about one T cell receptor (beta chain). No antigen is known for it. Reverse transcription of roughly 0.5 to 1 ug RNA was carried out with random hexamers. One entry per CDR3 protein results from TCRdb running MiXCR on the immunoSEQ multiplex PCR reads. The sample yields roughly 120,000 distinct CDR3 sequences, about 92% seen once. This specimen belongs to a study of CD8 T cells in Susac syndrome. The study, taken as a whole, reports: The study admitted that it had a relatively small number of individuals in its TCR sequencing and HLA analysis.

Sequencing of TCR beta was performed on blood CD8+ T cells and on blood CD4+ T cells. This CDR3 region has 14 residues. Germline V gene data show CDR1 as GTSNPN and CDR2 as SVGIG (reference sequence). V was trimmed by 4 bases and J by 0 bases, leaving 12 bases between them. Sequencing was carried out using CD4+ T cells from PBMCs. This clonotype originated in a human donor with multiple sclerosis. The chain uses TRBV30 and TRBJ1-1, with D possibly TRBD1 on 5 matching bases. CDR3 protein: CAWNPGTVNTEAFF. The CDR3 DNA is TGTGCCTGGAATCCGGGGACGGTGAACACTGAAGCTTTCTTT.